The TCR beta chain described here comes from a study of blood T cell repertoires in COVID-19. Study overall: The United States, Italy and Spain supplied acute and convalescent COVID-19 samples. The analysed material was cDNA or gDNA that came from T cells, B-cell-depleted T cells, or PBMCs.

Trimming removed 4 bases from V and 8 bases from J, with 11 bases in between. Germline assignment: CDR1 LNHDA and CDR2 SQIVND (reference sequence). The CDR3 is 12 residues long. In the study's own analysis: Using reference gene primer amplification, nucleated cell counts were estimated. Using immunoSEQ multiplex PCR, the repertoire was profiled, and TCRdb retains in-frame clones only, with some absent. The V and J calls and clone size are taken from that table; D and trimming were inferred from the DNA. The sample yields about 220,000 clones, about 90% seen once. The rearrangement joins TRBV19 to TRBJ1-2, with D possibly TRBD1 on 6 matching bases. The sequenced material came from peripheral blood. The sequence came from a young woman who had recovered from COVID-19. The CDR3 bases are TGTGCCAGTAGTAACAGGGAGGGCGGCTACACCTTC. Translating it yields CASSNREGGYTF.